This T cell receptor beta chain was obtained from a study of tumor-infiltrating lymphocytes in localized non-small cell lung cancer. Study information: Resected tumor was paired with non-adjacent uninvolved lung from the same patient. Study outcomes and limitations: Each assay used a separate piece of the same tissue. IM1 and IM2 tumors showed no difference in T-cell fraction.

The CDR3 runs to 14 residues. Germline CDR1 reads SNHLY; CDR2 reads FYNNEI. The V and J ends lost 6 bases and 5 bases, in that order; junction bases with no gene match: 9. Profiling relied on immunoSEQ multiplex PCR, and the TCRdb table lists in-frame clones only, not all of them. The sample gives some 9,900 clones, around 76% of which show up once; under 20% is in the top ten. Note on this clone: Its antigen is still unknown.

The TCR comes from a human donor with non-small cell lung cancer. This chain connects TRBV2 to TRBJ1-1; 7 bases agree with TRBD1. Sequencing was performed on uninvolved lung tissue not adjacent to the tumor. The CDR3 loop is CASRSQGPRTEAFF. DNA for the CDR3: TGTGCCAGCAGGTCACAGGGGCCCAGAACTGAAGCTTTCTTT.